Below, one TCR beta chain is given with its context. Its target antigen remains unknown. No much larger clonotype is one base removed from it; base qualities were not supplied. Different DNA sequences within this sample yield the same CDR3. The data are from a study of a mutant IDH1 vaccine in newly diagnosed glioma (dated by TCRdb to 2020 to 2022). Background for the entire study: The roughly 32 treated patients were roughly 60% male and about 38% female, with a mean age of roughly 42 years. Prior to enrollment, patients had been given standard therapy consisting of radiotherapy alone, temozolomide alone, or radiochemotherapy with temozolomide, with the combination given to most patients. For exploratory analyses, longitudinal TCRB deep sequencing was carried out in 25 treated patients wherever samples were available. Peripheral blood was collected at six visits: V03 (baseline), V05, V07, V10, V12 and V13. General study outcomes and caveats: PBMC samples for TCRB deep sequencing were selected based on availability. Immune responses induced by the vaccine were seen in roughly 92% of patients across multiple MHC alleles. According to the authors, sample limitations meant that analyses of patient blood samples could not be reproduced. Pseudoprogression appeared unrelated to alterations in the top peripheral T cell clonotypes detected by TCRB sequencing.

CDR1 and CDR2 are read off the germline V gene (reference sequence) as GTSNPN and SVGIG. The CDR3 goes from the cysteine to the phenylalanine over 13 residues. Solely the CDR3 DNA is kept, with 39 bases framed from the first base. The junction carries 10 bases between V and J, which are trimmed by 2 bases and 5 bases respectively. The library was made by the immunoSEQ multiplex PCR assay. Rearranged TCR beta chain sequences were amplified with the hsTCRB Kit following the manufacturer's protocol. An Illumina MiSeq was used to sequence the TCRB libraries. Per the original workflow: The kit vendor's proprietary platform handled demultiplexing, trimming and gene mapping. In its TCRdb copy, this immuneACCESS table keeps in-frame sequences only and misses some clones. Where compared with another copy, unresolved V genes explain less than half of these, and the others have no known cause. V and J calls plus clone size are reproduced from that table; the DNA served to infer D and trimming. This sample is represented by 20,000 to 30,000 clones; approximately 90% of them were singletons. The top ten hold about 10% of the sample.

The label giving this sample's time point can be read as: baseline, week 1 (first vaccination visit). This specimen's treatment or condition label, interpreted: pre-vaccination baseline after standard-of-care therapy. Donors had newly diagnosed WHO grade 3 or 4 IDH1-mutant astrocytomas with loss of nuclear ATRX. The samples were drawn from NOA16, a multicentre, single-arm, open-label phase I trial in Germany that tested a mutant IDH1 peptide vaccine in humans for the first time. Blood drawn at visit V03 was used as the baseline sample for immunogenicity testing. Genomic DNA for TCRB sequencing was extracted from EDTA blood using the DNeasy Blood and Tissue Kit.

The rearrangement joined TRBV30 to TRBJ1-5; the D gene is unclear. This TCR was sampled from a man younger than 40 with glioma. The sequenced sample was PBMCs, obtained from a glioma patient treated with radiotherapy, temozolomide or both. The nucleotide sequence reads as follows: TGTGCCTGGAGTTACGGTGGCGATCAGCCCCAGCATTTT. The translation is CAWSYGGDQPQHF.